These 10 T cell receptor beta chains came from one sample sequenced in a study of a mutant IDH1 vaccine in newly diagnosed glioma. Regarding time point: week 35, safety follow-up. Doses consisted of 300 ug of mutant IDH1 20-mer peptide each, paired with topical imiquimod. This table comes from immunoSEQ multiplex PCR, and its TCRdb copy is limited to in-frame clones, with some not included. The sample holds under 60,000 clones, approximately 80% seen once. What these receptors recognize is not known. The sample consisted of PBMCs, taken from a glioma patient whose treatment included an IDH1 peptide vaccine. These receptors were taken from a man aged 40-49 years with glioma.

The chain has TRBV11-3 and TRBJ2-4; maybe TRBD2 (7 bases). This CDR3 has 13 residues. Germline V gene sequence: CDR1 SGHNT, CDR2 YENEEA. Deletions cut 0 bases from V and 8 bases from J, with 8 bases between. For the CDR3, the DNA is TGTGCCAGCAGCTTAGAAGGGGGGGACATTCAGTACTTC. It codes for CASSLEGGDIQYF.

This clone has just a few counts. The chain recombines TRBV11-3 with TRBJ2-1; the D is unclear. V gave up 6 bases and J gave up 9 bases, with 15 bases separating them. This CDR3 spans 13 amino acids. CDR1 and CDR2 (germline): SGHNT, YENEEA. CDR3 loop: CASRGPSMGEQFF. The DNA for the CDR3 is TGTGCCAGCAGGGGCCCGTCGATGGGTGAGCAGTTCTTC.

The chain employs TRBV10-2 and TRBJ2-3, with D unclear. CDR1 and CDR2 (germline): WSHSY, SAAADI. V gave up 3 bases and J gave up 1 base, with 11 bases separating them. CDR3 size: 15 residues. CDR3 sequence: CASSDSGSGTDTQYF. In DNA, the CDR3 is TGCGCCAGCAGTGATTCTGGGTCCGGCACAGATACGCAGTATTTT.

This chain uses TRBV9 with TRBJ2-5, with 7 bases that match TRBD2. Unmatched junction bases numbered 9, after V lost 3 bases and J lost 4 bases. The CDR3 is 15 amino acids. Germline V gene lookup returns CDR1 SGDLS and CDR2 YYNGEE. The CDR3 coding sequence is TGTGCCAGCAGCGATGTACTAGCGCTGGGAGAGACCCAGTACTTC. Translation: CASSDVLALGETQYF.

The chain couples TRBV7-6 to TRBJ2-7, with TRBD2 matching over 10 bases. Trimming removed 0 bases from V and 0 bases from J; junction bases left unmatched: 5. This CDR3 comprises 17 residues. Germline CDR1 reads SGHVS; CDR2 reads FNYEAQ. CDR3 loop: CASSLAKAGGLSYEQYF. The DNA for the CDR3 is TGTGCCAGCAGCTTAGCCAAAGCGGGAGGGCTCTCCTACGAGCAGTACTTC.

The rearrangement joins TRBV5-5 to TRBJ2-7; 10 positions match TRBD2. This CDR3 region has 16 residues. Losses at the gene ends were 0 bases for V and 7 bases for J; bases not matched to a gene: 10. Germline V gives CDR1 SGHKS, CDR2 YYEKEE (reference sequence). The CDR3: CASSLAGPGLASEQYV. The CDR3 nucleotides are TGTGCCAGCAGCTTGGCCGGCCCGGGACTAGCGTCTGAGCAGTACGTC.

This chain links TRBV6-5 with TRBJ1-1; perhaps TRBD1 as D (6 bases). The CDR3 totals 12 residues. V gave up 9 bases and J gave up 4 bases, with 12 bases separating them. Germline assignment: CDR1 MNHEY and CDR2 SVGAGI. Here the CDR3 DNA reads TGTGCCAGTTCCAGGGGCAGCACTGAAGCTTTCTTT. Protein product: CASSRGSTEAFF.

The chain joins TRBV4-2 to TRBJ2-3, with D tentatively TRBD2 (5 bases). This CDR3 has 16 residues. Trimming left V 3 bases short and J 2 bases short, with 15 bases between. From germline, CDR1 is LGHNA and CDR2 YNFKEQ. This chain's CDR3 is CASSQTPGVDTDTQYF. The CDR3 DNA is TGTGCCAGCAGCCAGACCCCCGGGGTAGACACAGATACGCAGTATTTT.

The chain employs TRBV7-8 and TRBJ2-1; D may be TRBD2 (6 bases). The germline V gene has CDR1 SGHVS and CDR2 FQNEAQ. This CDR3 region has 15 residues. V lost 4 bases and J lost 4, with 14 bases in between. The CDR3 nucleotides are TGTGCCAGCAGCTCGATAGCGGATCTTTACAATGAGCAGTTCTTC. Its protein product is CASSSIADLYNEQFF.

The CDR3 DNA reads as TGCGCCAGCAGTGACGGGACAGGGGGCGCCAGTATGTATGGCTACACCTTC. Its protein product is CASSDGTGGASMYGYTF. The chain couples TRBV10-1 to TRBJ1-2, with 12 bases that match TRBD1. J gave up 5 bases and V 3 bases, and 10 bases lay outside the gene matches. This CDR3 contains 17 residues. The germline gives CDR1 WNHNN, CDR2 SYGVQD (reference sequence).